A selection of T cell receptor beta chains follows, all from one sample in a study of CD8+ T cells in alopecia areata. TCRdb's table, derived via immunoSEQ multiplex PCR, lists solely in-frame clones and lacks some. The sample consists of tens of thousands of clones, 50% to 75% of them appearing once. Specimen: CD8+ T cells sorted from blood, collected at week 0. The receptors come from a human donor with alopecia areata. The CDR3 runs from the conserved cysteine through the conserved F or W. The order of the fields is clone size, D gene, V gene, J gene, CDR3 protein, CDR3 DNA. D genes are given only for firm matches. Clone size is not always given. Where it is, it says once, few, many or a class for expanded clones.

.,.,TRBV6-5,TRBJ1-6,CASSLQGGSPLHF,TGTGCCAGCAGTCTTCAGGGAGGCTCACCCCTCCACTTT
.,TRBD1,TRBV30,TRBJ2-2,CAWSAGGPGELFF,TGTGCCTGGAGTGCAGGGGGCCCAGGGGAGCTGTTTTTT
.,.,TRBV27,TRBJ1-2,CASSLDGLRYGYTF,TGTGCCAGCAGCTTGGACGGGCTCCGCTATGGCTACACCTTC
.,.,TRBV29-1,TRBJ2-5,CSVEPVLGVGETQYF,TGCAGCGTTGAGCCGGTTCTGGGGGTAGGGGAGACCCAGTACTTC
few,.,TRBV25-1,TRBJ2-3,CASSLSTDTQYF,TGTGCCAGCAGCCTCTCGACGGATACGCAGTATTTT
.,.,TRBV15,TRBJ2-3,CATSREPSTDTQYF,TGTGCCACCAGCAGAGAGCCAAGCACAGATACGCAGTATTTT
.,.,TRBV7-9,TRBJ1-2,CASSLSKTETNYGYTF,TGTGCCAGCAGCTTATCTAAGACAGAGACAAACTATGGCTACACCTTC
few,.,TRBV29-1,TRBJ2-1,CSVGGIGNNEQFF,TGCAGCGTTGGAGGGATCGGGAACAATGAGCAGTTCTTC
.,TRBD2,TRBV4-1,TRBJ2-7,CASSQTSGGYEQYF,TGCGCCAGCAGCCAGACTAGCGGGGGCTACGAGCAGTACTTC
.,.,TRBV29-1,TRBJ2-7,CSVEDRAGLRHEQYF,TGCAGCGTTGAAGATCGGGCGGGTCTTCGGCACGAGCAGTACTTC
.,.,TRBV25-1,TRBJ2-3,CASRDFTDTQYF,TGTGCCAGCAGGGACTTCACAGATACGCAGTATTTT
.,.,TRBV6-5,TRBJ2-7,CASSYSSRGHEQYF,TGTGCCAGCAGTTACTCTAGCAGGGGACACGAGCAGTACTTC
.,TRBD1,TRBV27,TRBJ1-1,CASSLEGQGVPEAFF,TGTGCCAGCAGTTTAGAGGGACAGGGGGTCCCTGAAGCTTTCTTT
.,.,TRBV6-5,TRBJ2-7,CASREQGHSYEQYF,TGTGCCAGCAGGGAACAGGGACACTCCTACGAGCAGTACTTC
.,TRBD1,TRBV7-6,TRBJ2-7,CASSGDRYYEQYF,TGTGCCAGCAGCGGGGACAGATACTACGAGCAGTACTTC
few,.,TRBV7-9,TRBJ2-7,CASSSPTDRSYEQYF,TGTGCCAGCAGCTCCCCTACGGACCGATCCTACGAGCAGTACTTC
.,.,TRBV25-1,TRBJ1-2,CASSVAYGYTF,TGTGCCAGCAGTGTTGCCTATGGCTACACCTTC
.,TRBD1,TRBV5-1,TRBJ2-7,CASSVGTGRHEQYF,TGCGCCAGCAGCGTCGGGACAGGTCGACACGAGCAGTACTTC
.,.,TRBV9,TRBJ2-2,CASSARGSATGELFF,TGTGCCAGCAGCGCTAGGGGTTCGGCCACCGGGGAGCTGTTTTTT
.,TRBD1,TRBV29-1,TRBJ2-7,CSVELTGGHEQYF,TGCAGCGTTGAGTTAACAGGGGGCCACGAGCAGTACTTC
.,.,TRBV6-6,TRBJ1-1,CASRTTYEAFF,TGTGCCAGCAGGACGACGTATGAAGCTTTCTTT
.,.,TRBV7-9,TRBJ1-2,CASSPPLQDYYGYTF,TGTGCCAGCAGCCCACCCCTACAGGACTATTATGGCTACACCTTC
few,.,TRBV6-5,TRBJ2-7,CASSWGTTYEQYF,TGTGCCAGCAGTTGGGGCACCACCTACGAGCAGTACTTC
.,.,TRBV6-6,TRBJ2-5,CASSARDPTEAQYF,TGTGCCAGCAGCGCAAGGGACCCCACGGAGGCCCAGTACTTC
few,.,TRBV27,TRBJ1-5,CASSFQGGNQPQHF,TGTGCCAGCAGTTTCCAGGGAGGCAATCAGCCCCAGCATTTT
.,TRBD1,TRBV28,TRBJ2-7,CASSPGQGNEQYF,TGTGCCAGCAGTCCGGGACAGGGAAACGAGCAGTACTTC
.,.,TRBV14,TRBJ2-7,CASSQGTSLDYEQYF,TGTGCCAGCAGCCAAGGCACAAGCCTGGACTACGAGCAGTACTTC
.,TRBD2,TRBV6-5,TRBJ2-7,CASMGLKGQNYEQYF,TGTGCCAGCATGGGACTAAAGGGCCAAAATTACGAGCAGTACTTC
.,.,TRBV7-2,TRBJ1-1,CASSLFALNTEAFF,TGTGCCAGCAGCTTATTCGCACTGAACACTGAAGCTTTCTTT
once,TRBD1,TRBV4-1,TRBJ1-1,CASSQQGGGAPGAFF,TGCGCCAGCAGCCAACAGGGGGGTGGCGCCCCAGGAGCTTTCTTT
few,.,TRBV28,TRBJ2-3,CASSFPRTVGSTDTQYF,TGTGCCAGCAGTTTTCCTCGGACAGTTGGGTCCACAGATACGCAGTATTTT
few,TRBD1,TRBV7-9,TRBJ1-1,CASSLRTGGNTEAFF,TGTGCCAGCAGCCTTAGGACAGGGGGCAACACTGAAGCTTTCTTT
few,TRBD1,TRBV29-1,TRBJ2-1,CSVENDRGPTHYNEQFF,TGCAGCGTTGAGAACGACAGGGGACCTACGCATTACAATGAGCAGTTCTTC
.,.,TRBV9,TRBJ2-7,CASSSKLSSYEQYF,TGTGCCAGCAGCTCGAAACTGAGCTCCTACGAGCAGTACTTC
.,TRBD2,TRBV28,TRBJ2-7,CASSYAGGYYEQYF,TGTGCCAGCAGTTATGCGGGGGGTTACTACGAGCAGTACTTC
few,TRBD1,TRBV19,TRBJ1-5,CASSMQGDQPQHF,TGTGCCAGTAGTATGCAGGGGGATCAGCCCCAGCATTTT
.,TRBD1,TRBV29-1,TRBJ2-1,CSVRGQGLNEQFF,TGCAGCGTTAGGGGACAGGGGCTGAATGAGCAGTTCTTC
.,.,TRBV27,TRBJ1-5,CASSPEGGIFNQPQHF,TGTGCCAGCAGTCCGGAGGGGGGGATATTTAATCAGCCCCAGCATTTT
once,.,TRBV2,TRBJ1-5,CASGGRSNQPQHF,TGTGCCAGCGGGGGGCGAAGCAATCAGCCCCAGCATTTT
once,.,TRBV4-1,TRBJ2-7,CASSQEASDSYEQYF,TGCGCCAGCAGCCAAGAAGCGTCAGACTCCTACGAGCAGTACTTC
.,TRBD1,TRBV9,TRBJ2-7,CASSSTGGLYYEQYF,TGTGCCAGCAGCAGTACAGGGGGCCTTTACTACGAGCAGTACTTC